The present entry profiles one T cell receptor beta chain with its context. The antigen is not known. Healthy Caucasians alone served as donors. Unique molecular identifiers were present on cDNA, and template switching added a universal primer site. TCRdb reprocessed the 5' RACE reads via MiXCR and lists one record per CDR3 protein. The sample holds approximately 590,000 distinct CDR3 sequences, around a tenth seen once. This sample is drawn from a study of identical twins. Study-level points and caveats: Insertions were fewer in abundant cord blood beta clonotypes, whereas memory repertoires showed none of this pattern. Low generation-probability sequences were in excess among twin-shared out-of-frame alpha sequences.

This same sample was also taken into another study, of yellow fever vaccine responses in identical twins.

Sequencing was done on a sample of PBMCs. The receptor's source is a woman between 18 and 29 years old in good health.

For the CDR3, the DNA is TGTGCCAGCAGCCAAGACGCAGGCGGCAACGTCCTGACTTTC. This gives the protein CASSQDAGGNVLTF. V gene TRBV3-1 combines with J gene TRBJ2-6; D is unclear. CDR1 LGHDT and CDR2 YNNKEL come from the germline V gene (reference sequence). The CDR3 sequence is 14 residues long. V lost 0 bases to trimming and J lost 9 bases, with 9 bases between them.